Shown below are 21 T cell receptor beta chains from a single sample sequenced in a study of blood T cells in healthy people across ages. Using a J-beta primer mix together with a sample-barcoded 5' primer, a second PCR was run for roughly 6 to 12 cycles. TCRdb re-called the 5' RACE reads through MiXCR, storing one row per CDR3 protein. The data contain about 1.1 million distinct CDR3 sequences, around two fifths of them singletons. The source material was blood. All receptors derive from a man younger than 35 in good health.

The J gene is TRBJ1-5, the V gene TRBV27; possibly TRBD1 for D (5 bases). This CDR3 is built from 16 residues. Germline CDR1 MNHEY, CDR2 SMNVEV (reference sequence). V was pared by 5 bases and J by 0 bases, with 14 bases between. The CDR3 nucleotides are TGTGCCAGCAGTCCACCGGGACGTCCTAGCAATCAGCCCCAGCATTTT. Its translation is CASSPPGRPSNQPQHF.

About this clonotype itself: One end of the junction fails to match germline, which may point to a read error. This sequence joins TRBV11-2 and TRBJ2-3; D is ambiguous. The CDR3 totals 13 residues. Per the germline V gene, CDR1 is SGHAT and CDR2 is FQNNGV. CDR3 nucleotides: TGTACCAGCAGCTGGAAGCGCACAGATACGCAGTATTTT. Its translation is CTSSWKRTDTQYF.

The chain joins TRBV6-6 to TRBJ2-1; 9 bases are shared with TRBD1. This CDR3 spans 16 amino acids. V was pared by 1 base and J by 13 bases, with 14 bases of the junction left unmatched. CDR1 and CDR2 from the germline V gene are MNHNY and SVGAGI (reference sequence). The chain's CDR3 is CASSYYRDRAMGTQFF. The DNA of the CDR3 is TGTGCCAGCAGTTACTACAGGGACAGGGCTATGGGGACCCAGTTCTTC.

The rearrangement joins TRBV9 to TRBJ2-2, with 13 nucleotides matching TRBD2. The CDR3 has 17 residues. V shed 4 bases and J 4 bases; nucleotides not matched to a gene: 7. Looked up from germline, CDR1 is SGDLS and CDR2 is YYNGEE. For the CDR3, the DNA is TGTGCCAGCAGCTCCAGGACTAGCGGGGGAAGCACCGGGGAGCTGTTTTTT. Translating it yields CASSSRTSGGSTGELFF.

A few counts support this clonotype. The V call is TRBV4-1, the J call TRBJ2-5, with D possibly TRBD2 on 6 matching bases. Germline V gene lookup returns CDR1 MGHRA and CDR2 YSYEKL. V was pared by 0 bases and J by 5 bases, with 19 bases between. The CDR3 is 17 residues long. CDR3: CASSQDQASGRSETQYF. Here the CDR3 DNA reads TGCGCCAGCAGCCAAGATCAGGCCAGTGGGAGGTCGGAGACCCAGTACTTC.

The CDR3 loop reads CATEGIGVNEQFF. The CDR3 bases are TGTGCCACCGAGGGGATCGGGGTCAATGAGCAGTTCTTC. This sequence joins TRBV19 and TRBJ2-1; D assignment may be TRBD1 or TRBD2 (5 bases each). This CDR3 spans 13 amino acids. The germline V gene encodes CDR1 LNHDA and CDR2 SQIVND (reference sequence). The V end was cut by 10 bases, the J end by 6 bases, with 16 bases between.

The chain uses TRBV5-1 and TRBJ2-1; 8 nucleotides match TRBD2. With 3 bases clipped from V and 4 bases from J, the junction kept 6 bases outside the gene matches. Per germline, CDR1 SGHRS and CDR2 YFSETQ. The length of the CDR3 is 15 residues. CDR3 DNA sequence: TGCGCCAGCAGCTCCCCGGCTAGCGGGTACAATGAGCAGTTCTTC. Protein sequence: CASSSPASGYNEQFF.

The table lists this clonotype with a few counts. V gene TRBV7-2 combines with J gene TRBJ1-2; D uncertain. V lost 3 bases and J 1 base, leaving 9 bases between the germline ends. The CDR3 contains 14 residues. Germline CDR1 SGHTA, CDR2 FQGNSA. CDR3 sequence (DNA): TGTGCCAGCAGCTTGGGTCGGCTTAACTATGGCTACACCTTC. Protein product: CASSLGRLNYGYTF.

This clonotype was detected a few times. For the CDR3, the DNA is TGTGCCAGCCGCCCGGGCAACAACCCCCTCAATGGCTACACCTTC. Protein: CASRPGNNPLNGYTF. The chain links TRBV7-9 to TRBJ1-2; no definite D call. The CDR3 is made up of 15 amino acids. V lost 8 bases and J lost 6, with 22 bases in between. From germline, CDR1 is SEHNR and CDR2 FQNEAQ (reference sequence).

The CDR3 is CASSLSPAFF. Written as DNA, the CDR3 is TGTGCCAGCAGCTTGAGTCCAGCTTTCTTT. The V gene is TRBV9, the J gene TRBJ1-1; D gene unclear. Germline loops: CDR1 SGDLS, CDR2 YYNGEE. This CDR3 contains 10 residues. With 4 bases removed from V and 10 bases from J, the gap between germline ends came to 8 bases.

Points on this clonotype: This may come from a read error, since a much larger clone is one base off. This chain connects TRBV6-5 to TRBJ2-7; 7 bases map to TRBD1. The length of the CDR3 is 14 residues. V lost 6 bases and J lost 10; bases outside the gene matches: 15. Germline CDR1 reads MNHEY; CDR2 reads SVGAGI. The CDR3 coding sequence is TGTGCCAGCAGCGTTCGACAGGGAAGGGACAGTCAGTACTTC. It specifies CASSVRQGRDSQYF.

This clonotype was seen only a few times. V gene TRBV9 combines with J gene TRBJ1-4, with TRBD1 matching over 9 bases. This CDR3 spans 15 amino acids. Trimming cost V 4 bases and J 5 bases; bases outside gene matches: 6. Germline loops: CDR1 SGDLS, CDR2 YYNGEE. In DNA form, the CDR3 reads TGTGCCAGCAGCCCCGGGGACAGGGTAAATGAAAAACTGTTTTTT. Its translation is CASSPGDRVNEKLFF.

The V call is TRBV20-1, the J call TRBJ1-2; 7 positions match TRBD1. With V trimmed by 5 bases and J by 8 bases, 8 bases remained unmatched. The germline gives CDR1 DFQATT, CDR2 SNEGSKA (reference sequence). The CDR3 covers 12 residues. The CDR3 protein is CSAAGQELGYTF. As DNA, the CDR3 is TGCAGTGCTGCCGGACAGGAATTAGGCTACACCTTC.

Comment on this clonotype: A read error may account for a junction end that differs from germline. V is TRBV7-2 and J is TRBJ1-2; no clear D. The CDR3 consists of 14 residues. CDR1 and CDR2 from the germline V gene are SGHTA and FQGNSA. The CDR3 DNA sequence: TGTGCCAGCAGCGTAGCGCGGCAGGACTATGGCTACACCTTC. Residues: CASSVARQDYGYTF.

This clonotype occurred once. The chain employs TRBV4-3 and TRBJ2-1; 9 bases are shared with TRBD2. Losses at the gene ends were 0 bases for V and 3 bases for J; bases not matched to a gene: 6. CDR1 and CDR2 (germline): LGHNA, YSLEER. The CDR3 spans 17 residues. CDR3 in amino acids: CASSQDVLAGIYNEQFF. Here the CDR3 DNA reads TGCGCCAGCAGCCAAGATGTCCTAGCGGGGATCTACAATGAGCAGTTCTTC.

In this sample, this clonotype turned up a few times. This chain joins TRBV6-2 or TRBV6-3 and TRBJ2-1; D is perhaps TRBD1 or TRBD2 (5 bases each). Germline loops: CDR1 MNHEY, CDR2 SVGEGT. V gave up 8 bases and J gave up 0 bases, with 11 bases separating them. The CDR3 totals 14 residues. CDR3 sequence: CASGDRRSYNEQFF. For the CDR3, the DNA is TGTGCCAGCGGGGACCGACGCTCCTACAATGAGCAGTTCTTC.

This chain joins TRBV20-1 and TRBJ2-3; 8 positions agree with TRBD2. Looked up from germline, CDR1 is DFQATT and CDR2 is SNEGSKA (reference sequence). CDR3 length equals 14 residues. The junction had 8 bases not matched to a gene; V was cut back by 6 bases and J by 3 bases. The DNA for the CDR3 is TGCAGTGCCCTGGGGGGCGGGAGGACAGATACGCAGTATTTT. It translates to CSALGGGRTDTQYF.

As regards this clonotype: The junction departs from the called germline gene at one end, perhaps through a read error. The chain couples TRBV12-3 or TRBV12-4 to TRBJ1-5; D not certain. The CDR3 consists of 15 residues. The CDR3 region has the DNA TGTGCCAGCACCATAAACACGTATAGCTATCAGCCCCAGCATTTT. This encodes CASTINTYSYQPQHF.

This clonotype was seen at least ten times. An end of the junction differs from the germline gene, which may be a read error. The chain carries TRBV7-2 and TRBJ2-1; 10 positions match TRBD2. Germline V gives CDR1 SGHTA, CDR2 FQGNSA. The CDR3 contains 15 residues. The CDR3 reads CASSLAGGRYNEQFF. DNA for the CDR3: TGTGCCAGCAGTTTAGCGGGGGGCAGATACAATGAGCAGTTCTTC.

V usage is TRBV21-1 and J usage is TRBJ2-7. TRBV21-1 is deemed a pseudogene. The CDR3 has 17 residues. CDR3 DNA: TGTGCCAGCAGCAAAAAGAGGTCGGCGGAGGACTTCTACGAGCAGTACTTC. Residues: CASSKKRSAEDFYEQYF.

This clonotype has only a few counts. This CDR3 reads CASSLAVFFEPGLATDTQYF. Written as DNA, the CDR3 is TGTGCCAGCAGTTTAGCGGTTTTTTTTGAGCCGGGACTAGCGACAGATACGCAGTATTTT. This chain connects TRBV12-3 or TRBV12-4 to TRBJ2-3, with TRBD2 matching 10 bases. The V and J ends lost 0 bases and 3 bases, in that order; junction bases with no gene match: 15. CDR3 length: 20 residues.